The 9 T cell receptor beta chains given below trace back to one sample, sequenced in a study of tumor-infiltrating lymphocytes in primary liver carcinoma. Priming with a constant-region primer yielded TCR beta cDNA from approximately 500 ng total RNA. Construction of TCR beta libraries relied on three successive nested multiplex PCR rounds employing slightly modified ARM-PCR. The two initial PCR rounds, roughly 11 cycles each, used TRBV1-TRBV30 forward and C-beta reverse primers. Each CDR3 protein is one row after TCRdb ran MiXCR on the multiplex PCR reads. The sample includes approximately 110,000 distinct CDR3 sequences, roughly three fifths of them seen just once. Without any cell sorting, 20-30 mg of bulk tissue yielded co-extracted RNA and DNA. The sample comprised liver tumor tissue from sampling region 1. Subset specified: tumor region T1, superior pole. The receptors shown here come from a woman aged 55-69 years with primary liver carcinoma and hepatitis B virus infection.

Comments on this clonotype: A read error is possible here, since a much larger clone lies one base away. V gene TRBV29-1 combines with J gene TRBJ2-5; no clear D. CDR1 and CDR2 from the germline V gene are SQVTM and ANQGSEA. Trimming cost V 2 bases and J 5 bases, with 15 bases left between them. CDR3 size: 14 residues. The CDR3 reads CSVERVNIHETQYF. Written as DNA, the CDR3 is TGCAGCGTTGAACGCGTGAACATACATGAGACCCAGTACTTC.

V and J are TRBV11-2 and TRBJ1-1, with D unresolved. V lost 3 bases, J lost 8 bases, and 13 bases lay in between. This CDR3 contains 13 residues. CDR1 SGHAT and CDR2 FQNNGV come from the germline V gene. CDR3 amino acids: CASSFTMGEEAFF. DNA for the CDR3: TGTGCCAGCAGCTTCACCATGGGCGAGGAAGCTTTCTTT. Full variable domain (missing parts from reference TRBV11-2 and TRBJ1-1): EAGVAQSPRYKIIEKRQSVAFWCNPISGHATLYWYQQILGQGPKLLIQFQNNGVVDDSQLPKDRFSAERLKGVDSTLKIQPAKLEDSAVYLCASSFTMGEEAFFGQGTRLTVV.

As regards this clonotype: A single base separates this from a much larger clone, so it may be a read error. The V call is TRBV6-5, the J call TRBJ2-3, with unresolved D. CDR3 size: 14 residues. Germline-derived CDR1 and CDR2 are MNHEY and SVGAGI. Trimming removed 5 bases at V and 2 bases at J, with 11 bases between. This chain's CDR3 is CASSLNSYTDTQYF. CDR3 nucleotide sequence: TGTGCCAGCAGTCTGAATAGCTACACAGATACGCAGTATTTT.

The chain is built from TRBV12-3 or TRBV12-4 and TRBJ1-2; D uncertain. Deletions cut 5 bases from V and 4 bases from J, with 11 bases between. This CDR3 spans 13 amino acids. This CDR3 reads CASSMRAFYGYTF. CDR3 sequence (DNA): TGTGCCAGCAGTATGCGGGCCTTCTATGGCTACACCTTC.

About this clonotype itself: An end of the junction differs from the germline gene, which may be a read error. The chain combines TRBV29-1 with TRBJ2-1, with 8 bases that match TRBD2. Germline V CDR1 and CDR2: SQVTM, ANQGSEA. The CDR3 is 17 residues long. The CDR3 sequence is CSVEVLETSVSYTEQFF. In DNA, the CDR3 is TGCAGCGTTGAAGTCCTCGAGACTAGCGTCTCCTACACTGAGCAGTTCTTC.

A note on this clonotype: One end of the junction is discordant with germline, which a read error may explain. This sequence joins TRBV6-2 or TRBV6-3 and TRBJ2-1; possibly TRBD1 for D (6 bases). The V gene's germline CDR1 is MNHEY and CDR2 SVGEGT. This CDR3 has 14 residues. CDR3 nucleotide sequence: TGTACCAGCAGTAATAGGGGGAGTGTCCATGAGCAGTTCTTC. Translating it yields CTSSNRGSVHEQFF.

The chain links TRBV5-1 to TRBJ1-2; perhaps TRBD1 as D (6 bases). Trimming took 0 bases from V and 7 from J, leaving 16 bases between them. This CDR3 spans 15 amino acids. Per the germline V gene, CDR1 is SGHRS and CDR2 is YFSETQ. CDR3: CASSLEGGASRGYTF. The CDR3 DNA reads TGCGCCAGCAGCTTGGAGGGGGGCGCTTCCCGTGGCTACACCTTC.

With regard to this clonotype: The CDR3 does not close with the conserved phenylalanine or tryptophan, likely indicating a read error. The chain links TRBV11-2 to TRBJ2-5, with 11 bases matching TRBD2. The CDR3 spans 15 residues. From germline, CDR1 is SGHAT and CDR2 FQNNGV. This chain's CDR3 is CASSVTSGVVETQYL. The CDR3 region has the DNA TGTGCTAGCAGCGTGACTAGCGGGGTTGTAGAGACCCAGTACCTC.

Regarding this clonotype: At one end, the junction sequence differs from germline, possibly due to a read error. The gene calls are TRBV11-2 and TRBJ2-1; 8 nucleotides line up with TRBD2. This CDR3 spans 16 amino acids. The germline gives CDR1 SGHAT, CDR2 FQNNGV. The CDR3, as DNA: TGTGCCAGCAGCTTCTCTAGGGGACTAGTGAGAAATGAGCAATTCTTC. Residues: CASSFSRGLVRNEQFF.